Ten or more counts support the clone carrying this T cell receptor (beta chain). What it binds is not known. One entry per CDR3 protein results from TCRdb running MiXCR on the reads. The table lists about 24,000 distinct CDR3 sequences, 20% to 25% of them singletons. The sample originates from a study of T cell repertoires in cytomegalovirus infection. The germline V gene has CDR1 SGHTA and CDR2 FQGNSA. The CDR3 spans 16 residues. Trimming removed 1 base at V and 0 bases at J, with 7 bases between. This rearrangement joins TRBV7-2 to TRBJ1-6; D is unclear. This TCR was sampled from a human donor in good health (CMV status not recorded). Some clones in this sample may be carry-over from other donors' samples. Sample: CD8+ T cells from cultured PBMCs, taken from culture after CMV antigen stimulation. CDR3 protein: CASSLEWGSYNSPLHF. The CDR3 DNA reads TGTGCCAGCAGCTTAGAATGGGGCTCCTATAATTCACCCCTCCACTTT.